This T cell receptor beta chain was identified during a study of T cells in Graves' hyperthyroidism and ophthalmopathy (dated by TCRdb to about 2019). Describing the broader study: Peripheral blood samples were taken at the time of initial diagnosis, prior to any treatment. According to the paper, TCR Vbeta CDR3 sequencing was carried out on 135 peripheral blood samples, which came from approximately 43 ophthalmopathy, approximately 72 hyperthyroidism and about 17 progressor patients. A discovery cohort of about 95 patients, roughly 43 with Graves' ophthalmopathy and about 60 with stable Graves' hyperthyroidism, was used to find distinguishing TCR V-J signatures. Whether ophthalmopathy could be predicted prospectively was tested in an independent validation cohort made up of approximately 19 hyperthyroidism patients plus 17 patients who later progressed to ophthalmopathy. In roughly six Graves' hyperthyroidism patients, the study also compared T-cell repertoires from thyroid tissue with T-cell repertoires from blood. After blood sampling, hyperthyroidism patients were treated with methimazole at a starting dose of 30 mg daily, and ophthalmopathy patients were treated with high-dose intravenous methylprednisolone. The approximately 100 discovery patients were divided at random into training and test sets in a 7:3 ratio. Beyond this particular receptor, the publication reports: In validation, the model predicted progression to ophthalmopathy with 55% to 71% sensitivity and approximately 72% specificity, a median of about 6 months before onset. Most expanded thyroid clonotypes (frequency above 0.001) were also detected in blood, suggesting blood repertoires may reflect thyroid immune responses. A model built on a 13 V-J signature distinguished ophthalmopathy from stable hyperthyroidism, reaching roughly 88% sensitivity and about 81% specificity in cross-validation and 80%/75% in testing. No statistical method was used to fix the sample size in advance, and group allocation was not hidden from the investigators.

Stable Graves' hyperthyroidism was defined as no progression to ophthalmopathy during 18 months of follow-up. Hyperthyroidism patients were newly diagnosed, had a disease duration of under 2 months, and were aged 18 to 65 years. Patients with uncontrolled infections, other autoimmune diseases, pregnancy or lactation were excluded. Diagnoses were established on the basis of clinical symptoms, serum thyroxine and TRAb, thyroid ultrasound, and orbital computed tomography. PBMCs were isolated from approximately 10 ml of fresh peripheral blood by Ficoll-Paque density gradient centrifugation. Trizol reagent was used to extract total RNA, and RNA quality was then checked on an Agilent 2100 Bioanalyzer. Amplification of TCR beta CDR3 regions was carried out from RNA transcripts. The first round of RT-PCR for the TCR CDR3 was performed with the HTBI primer set and the Qiagen OneStep RT-PCR kit. Libraries were constructed in a second round of multiplex PCR, after which size selection and purification were performed. Sequencing of the libraries was done on an Illumina HiSeq2000 using paired-end 100 bp reads. The original methods were these. SOAPnuke was used to process the raw data, throwing out any read that contained adapters or uncalled bases, had a mean Phred below 15, or lacked an exact constant-primer or identifier match. COPE v1.2.5 was used to merge high-quality paired reads, and clonotypes were defined as unique nucleotide sequences. MiTCR v1.1 was used to align the clonotypes against IMGT TRBV, TRBD and TRBJ reference segments. The analysis was restricted to V-J combinations with a frequency above 0.0001, which together covered roughly 99% of the repertoires. The TCS score was defined as the ratio of F50 (clonal expansion) to E x V (chaos), calculated using BLOSUM62-based TCRdist between CDR3 peptides within each V-J. Welch's t-statistics and random forest reduced fewer than 600 V-J features to roughly 13, which were used in a naive Bayes classifier (R e1071). The public reads were reanalyzed by TCRdb: fastp trimming at Q25, MiXCR alignment, in-frame beta chains only. Rows with a matching CDR3 protein are joined into one entry that keeps the most common DNA and genes. TCRdb, not the authors, supplied the V and J calls. The sample profile shows about half a million distinct CDR3 sequences; 20% of them were found once. The ten largest clones take up 26% of the sample.

This clonotype was recorded many times. This clone's antigen is unknown. One base away there is no much larger clone; base qualities are not given. V lost 5 bases and J lost 6 bases, and the count of bases not matched to a germline gene is 6. From cysteine to phenylalanine, the CDR3 is 14 amino acids long. The CDR3 DNA has 42 bases and is translated from base 1. As encoded in the germline V gene, CDR1 is MNHEY while CDR2 is SVGEGT. The V gene is TRBV6-2 or TRBV6-3 and the J gene is TRBJ2-4; 8 central nucleotides agree with TRBD1. The sequencing input was blood. This receptor was taken from a man between 18 and 35 years old with Graves' hyperthyroidism. The nucleotides are TGTGCCAGCAGTCGTACAGGGGGACGAAACATTCAGTACTTC. Protein translation: CASSRTGGRNIQYF.